Following are 31 T cell receptor beta chains from one sample sequenced in a study of blood T cell repertoires in COVID-19. Profiling relied on immunoSEQ multiplex PCR, and the TCRdb table lists in-frame clones only, not all of them. The repertoire holds approximately 470,000 clones, roughly nine tenths seen once, with 0.7% in the top ten. Sequenced input: PBMCs or T cells enriched from blood (not recorded which). The source is a woman aged 18 to 35 who had recovered from COVID-19.

This rearrangement joins TRBV5-6 to TRBJ2-7, with 7 bases lining up with TRBD1. Germline V gene lookup returns CDR1 SGHDT and CDR2 YYEEEE. The CDR3 has 15 residues. J lost 3 bases, V lost 4 bases, and 10 bases had no gene match. This CDR3 is CASSPSGDSYYEQYF. The DNA for the CDR3 is TGTGCCAGCAGCCCTTCTGGGGACAGCTACTACGAGCAGTACTTC.

This chain joins TRBV30 and TRBJ2-7, with D possibly TRBD2 on 5 matching bases. Germline CDR1 reads GTSNPN; CDR2 reads SVGIG (reference sequence). CDR3 length equals 12 residues. V was shortened by 1 base and J by 7 bases, with 11 bases between the two germline ends. The CDR3 DNA sequence: TGTGCCTGGAGTGCCTCAACGGGGGAGCAGTACTTC. Its protein is CAWSASTGEQYF.

V and J are TRBV30 and TRBJ1-5; D not resolved. The CDR3 extends over 13 amino acids. With 1 base removed from V and 5 bases from J, the gap between germline ends came to 9 bases. Germline lookup yields CDR1 GTSNPN and CDR2 SVGIG (reference sequence). This CDR3 reads CAWSGGSDQPQHF. CDR3 coding DNA: TGTGCCTGGAGTGGCGGTTCGGATCAGCCCCAGCATTTT.

This clone was counted only a few times. This chain uses TRBV2 with TRBJ2-7; tentative D call: TRBD2 (6 bases). Germline V gene sequence: CDR1 SNHLY, CDR2 FYNNEI. The V and J ends lost 2 bases and 9 bases respectively, with 8 bases between them. There are 11 residues in the CDR3. The CDR3 loop is CASSEYGGQYF. The CDR3 nucleotides are TGTGCCAGCAGTGAATACGGGGGGCAGTACTTC.

V gene TRBV6-5 combines with J gene TRBJ2-3; no definite D call. The CDR3 totals 13 residues. Between the trimmed V and J ends, which lost 2 bases and 4 bases, there was a span of 7 bases. In germline, CDR1 is MNHEY, CDR2 SVGAGI. The CDR3 spells CASSYLFSDTQYF. In nucleotides, the CDR3 is TGTGCCAGCAGTTACCTGTTCTCAGATACGCAGTATTTT.

This clone has only one observation. The rearrangement links TRBV28 to TRBJ1-2; D possibly corresponds to TRBD1 (5 bases). The germline V and J ends were trimmed by 2 bases and 5 bases, with 15 bases remaining between them. The CDR3 covers 15 residues. CDR1 and CDR2 from the germline V gene are MDHEN and SYDVKM. In DNA, the CDR3 is TGTGCCAGCAGTTTAGAGGATGGGGGGGGTTATGGCTACACCTTC. Residues: CASSLEDGGGYGYTF.

This clone was detected a few times. This chain joins TRBV6-5 and TRBJ1-2; unclear D gene. V shed 5 bases and J shed 1 base, with 14 bases lying between them. The germline V gene encodes CDR1 MNHEY and CDR2 SVGAGI. The CDR3 loop spans 15 amino acids. The CDR3 DNA follows: TGTGCCAGCAGTCCGACTATACTACTTAACTATGGCTACACCTTC. It specifies CASSPTILLNYGYTF.

The V call is TRBV6-1, the J call TRBJ2-7; TRBD1 matches 10 bases. V shed 3 bases, J shed 2 bases, and the junction held 4 bases outside the gene matches. This CDR3 contains 15 residues. CDR1 MNHNS and CDR2 SASEGT come from the germline V gene. For the CDR3, the DNA is TGTGCCAGCAGTGACCGGGACAGGGGCCCCTACGAGCAGTACTTC. Translating gives CASSDRDRGPYEQYF.

V is TRBV2 and J is TRBJ1-4; TRBD1 matches 7 bases. V was clipped by 5 bases and J by 8 bases; unmatched bases: 5. The CDR3 runs to 13 residues. Germline V gene lookup returns CDR1 SNHLY and CDR2 FYNNEI. The chain's CDR3 is CASSQDRAEKLFF. CDR3 DNA sequence: TGTGCCAGCAGTCAAGACAGGGCGGAAAAACTGTTTTTT.

The J gene is TRBJ1-1, the V gene TRBV5-1; 7 positions agree with TRBD1. CDR3 size: 15 residues. Germline CDR1 SGHRS, CDR2 YFSETQ. V lost 6 bases, J lost 0 bases, and 8 bases stayed unmatched. The CDR3 DNA reads as TGCGCCAGCACGGAAACACAGGGGCTGAACACTGAAGCTTTCTTT. It translates to CASTETQGLNTEAFF.

V and J are TRBV14 and TRBJ1-2; D is unclear. The CDR3 sequence is 15 residues long. The V gene lost 3 bases and the J gene lost 5 bases, with 16 bases spanning the gap. The germline gives CDR1 SGHDN, CDR2 FVKESK. The CDR3 loop is CASSQREVSIYGYTF. The CDR3 nucleotides read TGTGCCAGCAGCCAGAGAGAGGTCAGCATTTATGGCTACACCTTC.

This sequence joins TRBV5-1 and TRBJ2-1; 10 nucleotides match TRBD2. The CDR3 covers 19 residues. Per germline, CDR1 SGHRS and CDR2 YFSETQ. Unmatched junction bases numbered 12, after V lost 2 bases and J lost 1 base. The CDR3 region is CASSFPSGGEVGSYNEQFF. The CDR3 DNA is TGCGCCAGCAGCTTTCCTAGCGGGGGTGAAGTTGGATCCTACAATGAGCAGTTCTTC.

This clone has only one observation. The gene calls are TRBV2 and TRBJ1-4; the D is unclear. CDR1 SNHLY and CDR2 FYNNEI come from the germline V gene. The ends were cut back, 7 bases at V and 7 bases at J, with 25 bases in the middle. The CDR3 sequence is 17 residues long. CDR3 nucleotide sequence: TGTGCCAGCACTATCGTAGCCTCACCCATGGAGGCTGAAAAACTGTTTTTT. Its translation is CASTIVASPMEAEKLFF.

The sample holds one count of this clone. V usage is TRBV2 and J usage is TRBJ2-3; 10 nucleotides match TRBD2. Germline CDR1 and CDR2: SNHLY and FYNNEI. The CDR3 covers 16 residues. J was trimmed by 2 bases and V by 7 bases; bases with no gene match: 9. The CDR3, as DNA: TGTGCCAGCAACCAGCTAGCGGGGGTTTCCACAGATACGCAGTATTTT. Protein: CASNQLAGVSTDTQYF.

The V call is TRBV5-1, the J call TRBJ2-5; D is possibly TRBD1 (6 bases). V was pared by 0 bases and J by 1 base, with 13 bases between. The CDR3 extends over 16 amino acids. The germline V gene encodes CDR1 SGHRS and CDR2 YFSETQ. CDR3 region: CASSLARTAGQETQYF. CDR3 coding DNA: TGCGCCAGCAGCTTGGCGCGGACAGCCGGCCAAGAGACCCAGTACTTC.

The V call is TRBV5-1, the J call TRBJ1-1, with D perhaps TRBD1 (6 bases). CDR3 length: 14 amino acids. Germline V gene sequence: CDR1 SGHRS, CDR2 YFSETQ. Between the trimmed V and J ends, which lost 4 bases and 5 bases, there was a span of 15 bases. CDR3 nucleotides: TGCGCCAGCAGCCAACAGGGCACGGGGACTGAAGCTTTCTTT. This sequence encodes CASSQQGTGTEAFF.

The rearrangement joins TRBV5-4 to TRBJ2-3; 7 nucleotides line up with TRBD1. CDR1 is SGHNT and CDR2 is YYREEE in the germline V gene (reference sequence). The CDR3 runs to 15 residues. Trimming cost V 4 bases and J 6 bases; bases outside gene matches: 11. The CDR3 DNA reads TGTGCCAGCAGCCCCCGGGGTGAGGGGGCCGATACGCAGTATTTT. This sequence encodes CASSPRGEGADTQYF.

About this clone: Germline is not matched at one junction end, which may reflect a read error. J is TRBJ2-7 and V is TRBV30, with TRBD1 matching over 12 bases. CDR1 and CDR2 from the germline V gene are GTSNPN and SVGIG (reference sequence). There are 14 residues in the CDR3. The CDR3 region has the DNA TGTGCCTGGAGTTTTCCAACAGAACCGGGACAGGGGGCCTTC. Residues: CAWSFPTEPGQGAF.

The chain links TRBV7-9 to TRBJ1-4; a weak D match, TRBD1 (5 bases). V was clipped by 3 bases and J by 8 bases, with 13 bases between them. CDR1 and CDR2 from the germline V gene are SEHNR and FQNEAQ (reference sequence). The CDR3 has 14 residues. The DNA of the CDR3 is TGTGCCAGCAGCTTCCCTACCAACAGGGAAAAACTGTTTTTT. Protein: CASSFPTNREKLFF.

This clone has just a few counts. The chain employs TRBV3-1 (or the pseudogene TRBV3-2) and TRBJ1-2; possibly TRBD1 for D (6 bases). This CDR3 is built from 13 residues. V lost 4 bases and J lost 10, with 16 bases in between. Germline CDR1 reads LGHDT; CDR2 reads YNNKEL (reference sequence). The CDR3 nucleotides are TGTGCCAGCAGCCGTGGGACATTATCCCCCTACACCTTC. Translated, it gives CASSRGTLSPYTF.

V gene TRBV29-1 combines with J gene TRBJ1-1; unclear D gene. V gave up 2 bases and J gave up 0 bases, with 10 bases separating them. In germline, CDR1 is SQVTM, CDR2 ANQGSEA. The CDR3 loop spans 14 amino acids. The CDR3 here is CSVELIGMNTEAFF. The CDR3 region has the DNA TGCAGCGTTGAACTAATCGGGATGAACACTGAAGCTTTCTTT.

This chain links TRBV10-3 with TRBJ1-1, with 10 bases that match TRBD1. The CDR3 loop spans 14 amino acids. The germline CDR1 and CDR2 sequences are ENHRY and SYGVKD. The junction had 9 bases not matched to a gene; V was cut back by 10 bases and J by 4 bases. CDR3 nucleotides: TGTGCCACCCTAGCAGGACAGGGGGGCACTGAAGCTTTCTTT. It translates to CATLAGQGGTEAFF.

CDR3: CASSLLSGQLSGNTIYF. In DNA, the CDR3 is TGTGCCAGCTCACTCTTGTCAGGCCAATTATCTGGAAACACCATATATTTT. J is TRBJ1-3 and V is TRBV18; no definite D call. The ends were cut back, 4 bases at V and 1 base at J, with 17 bases in the middle. The germline gives CDR1 KGHSH, CDR2 LQKENI. CDR3 length: 17 residues.

This chain joins TRBV10-1 and TRBJ1-1; no firm D call. From germline, CDR1 is WNHNN and CDR2 SYGVQD (reference sequence). V lost 0 bases and J 6 bases, leaving 11 bases between the germline ends. The CDR3 is made up of 14 amino acids. CDR3 sequence reads: CASSESPRESEAFF. As DNA, the CDR3 is TGCGCCAGCAGTGAGTCCCCTAGGGAGTCTGAAGCTTTCTTT.

CDR3 coding DNA: TGTGCCAGCAGCTTAGGGGGGACATCCGGGGAGCTGTTTTTT. Translating gives CASSLGGTSGELFF. The J gene is TRBJ2-2, the V gene TRBV7-2; D is perhaps TRBD1 (6 bases). The V end lost 1 base, the J end lost 6 bases, and 9 bases lay between the germline ends. The germline V gene has CDR1 SGHTA and CDR2 FQGNSA. CDR3 length: 14 amino acids. Full variable domain (outside the CDR3, taken from reference TRBV7-2 and TRBJ2-2): GAGVSQSPSNKVTEKGKDVELRCDPISGHTALYWYRQSLGQGLEFLIYFQGNSAPDKSGLPSDRFSAERTGGSVSTLTIQRTQQEDSAVYLCASSLGGTSGELFFGEGSRLTVL.

The chain uses TRBV6-5 and TRBJ2-1; 9 nucleotides agree with TRBD1. The CDR3 length is 14 residues. V lost 6 bases to trimming and J lost 7 bases; unmatched junction nucleotides: 7. Germline V gives CDR1 MNHEY, CDR2 SVGAGI. CDR3 sequence: CASSRTGVGNEQFF. CDR3 coding DNA: TGTGCCAGCAGCCGGACAGGGGTTGGGAATGAGCAGTTCTTC.

This chain links TRBV18 with TRBJ1-6; D uncertain. The CDR3 spans 15 residues. Trimming removed 5 bases at V and 4 bases at J, with 12 bases between. CDR1 KGHSH and CDR2 LQKENI come from the germline V gene. The CDR3 DNA reads TGTGCCAGCTCATTACGATCGCAGTATAATTCACCCCTCCACTTT. Translated: CASSLRSQYNSPLHF. Full variable domain (remainder filled in from reference TRBV18 and TRBJ1-6): NAGVMQNPRHLVRRRGQEARLRCSPMKGHSHVYWYRQLPEEGLKFMVYLQKENIIDESGMPKERFSAEFPKEGPSILRIQQVVRGDSAAYFCASSLRSQYNSPLHFGNGTRLTVT.

The J gene is TRBJ2-6, the V gene TRBV7-2, with 10 positions matching TRBD1. J gave up 2 bases and V 2 bases, and 9 bases lay outside the gene matches. The germline gives CDR1 SGHTA, CDR2 FQGNSA. This CDR3 contains 19 residues. CDR3 amino acids: CASSLPFGQGVPGANVLTF. As DNA, the CDR3 is TGTGCCAGCAGCTTACCTTTCGGACAGGGGGTCCCTGGGGCCAACGTCCTGACTTTC.

This rearrangement joins TRBV9 to TRBJ1-2, with 7 bases lining up with TRBD1. Germline assignment: CDR1 SGDLS and CDR2 YYNGEE. V lost 0 bases, J lost 2 bases, and 4 bases stayed unmatched. The CDR3 totals 15 residues. The CDR3 sequence is CASSVEFRGNYGYTF. CDR3 sequence (DNA): TGTGCCAGCAGCGTAGAGTTCAGGGGGAACTATGGCTACACCTTC.

V gene TRBV14 combines with J gene TRBJ2-4, with 8 bases matching TRBD1. V trimming: 7 bases; J trimming: 8 bases; junction bases outside the gene matches: 13. The germline gives CDR1 SGHDN, CDR2 FVKESK. The CDR3 totals 15 residues. CDR3 sequence reads: CASNDRGPGSYIQYF. CDR3 sequence (DNA): TGTGCCAGCAACGACAGGGGCCCAGGGTCGTACATTCAGTACTTC. Full variable domain (outside the CDR3, taken from reference TRBV14 and TRBJ2-4): EAGVTQFPSHSVIEKGQTVTLRCDPISGHDNLYWYRRVMGKEIKFLLHFVKESKQDESGMPNNRFLAERTGGTYSTLKVQPAELEDSGVYFCASNDRGPGSYIQYFGAGTRLSVL.

The chain employs TRBV5-1 and TRBJ2-5, with D possibly being TRBD1 (6 bases). V lost 6 bases and J lost 1, with 13 bases in between. CDR3 length equals 14 residues. CDR1 is SGHRS and CDR2 is YFSETQ in the germline V gene. CDR3 sequence reads: CASTQGTAQETQYF. CDR3 coding DNA: TGCGCCAGCACCCAGGGGACCGCCCAAGAGACCCAGTACTTC.